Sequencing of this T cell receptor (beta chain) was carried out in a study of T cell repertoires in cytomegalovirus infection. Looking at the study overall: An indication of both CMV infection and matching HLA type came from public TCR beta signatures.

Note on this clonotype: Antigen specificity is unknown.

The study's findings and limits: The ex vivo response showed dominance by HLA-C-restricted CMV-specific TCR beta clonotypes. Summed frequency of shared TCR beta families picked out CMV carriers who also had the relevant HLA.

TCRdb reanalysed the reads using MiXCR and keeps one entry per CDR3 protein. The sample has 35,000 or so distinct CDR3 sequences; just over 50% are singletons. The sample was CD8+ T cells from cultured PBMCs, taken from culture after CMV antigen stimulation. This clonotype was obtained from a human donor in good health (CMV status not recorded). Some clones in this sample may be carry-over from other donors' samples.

Here the CDR3 DNA reads TGTGCCAGCAGCCCCGGGACAGGTGGCTCCTACGAGCAGTACTTC. Its protein product is CASSPGTGGSYEQYF. The genes are TRBV28 and TRBJ2-7; 8 bases line up with TRBD1. V gave up 6 bases and J gave up 0 bases; unmatched junction bases: 7. The CDR3 covers 15 residues. CDR1 and CDR2 (germline): MDHEN, SYDVKM.